One and the same sample provided the 13 T cell receptor beta chains below, sequenced in a study of a mutant IDH1 vaccine in newly diagnosed glioma. Data came from immunoSEQ multiplex PCR; TCRdb stores just in-frame clones and leaves some out. The profile covers fewer than 30,000 clones, with around 80% appearing a single time and approximately 8% taken by the ten largest. Antigens for these TCRs are unknown. Time point in this sample: week 23, last vaccination. Each vaccine dose was 300 ug of mutant IDH1 20-mer peptide, with topical imiquimod. The sequences come from PBMCs, collected from a glioma patient whose treatment included an IDH1 peptide vaccine. The receptors here all came from a woman aged 18 to 35 with glioma.

The chain joins TRBV6-5 to TRBJ1-3; D is unresolved. Trimming pared 2 bases from V and 4 bases from J, leaving 15 bases between. Germline values: CDR1 MNHEY, CDR2 SVGAGI. The CDR3 runs to 16 residues. The CDR3 region is CASSYDPGGSGNTIYF. The CDR3, as DNA: TGTGCCAGCAGTTACGACCCCGGAGGGTCCGGAAACACCATATATTTT.

Only a few counts were recorded for this clone. The chain uses TRBV4-3 and TRBJ2-7; 7 nucleotides align to TRBD2. The V and J ends lost 0 bases and 5 bases, in that order; junction bases with no gene match: 10. The CDR3 consists of 16 residues. Germline CDR1 reads LGHNA; CDR2 reads YSLEER. CDR3 sequence reads: CASSQEIGGSVDEQYF. CDR3 in DNA: TGCGCCAGCAGCCAAGAAATCGGGGGGTCGGTCGACGAGCAGTACTTC.

The V and J genes are TRBV13 and TRBJ2-2; D is undetermined. Trimming took 2 bases from V and 1 from J, leaving 5 bases between them. CDR1 and CDR2 (germline): PRHDT, FYEKMQ (reference sequence). This CDR3 is 14 amino acids long. The CDR3 DNA follows: TGTGCCAGCAGCTTACCGGGGAACACCGGGGAGCTGTTTTTT. As protein: CASSLPGNTGELFF.

J is TRBJ1-6 and V is TRBV11-1; D possibly corresponds to TRBD1 (5 bases). Trimming shortened V by 1 base and J by 7 bases, and 20 bases separated the two germline ends. Germline CDR1 is SGHAT and CDR2 is FQDESV (reference sequence). The CDR3 contains 18 residues. CDR3 region: CASSLEPGEDNVNSPLHF. The CDR3 bases are TGTGCCAGCAGCTTAGAGCCGGGGGAGGACAACGTAAATTCACCCCTCCACTTT. Full variable domain (missing parts from reference TRBV11-1 and TRBJ1-6): EAEVAQSPRYKITEKSQAVAFWCDPISGHATLYWYRQILGQGPELLVQFQDESVVDDSQLPKDRFSAERLKGVDSTLKIQPAELGDSAMYLCASSLEPGEDNVNSPLHFGNGTRLTVT.

This rearrangement joins TRBV28 to TRBJ2-3; D perhaps matches TRBD1 (6 bases). With 3 bases removed from V and 7 bases from J, the gap between germline ends came to 17 bases. Germline V gives CDR1 MDHEN, CDR2 SYDVKM. The CDR3 is 15 amino acids. As DNA, the CDR3 is TGTGCCAGCAGTTTCGGGTCAGGGGATACATATACGCAGTATTTT. Its translation: CASSFGSGDTYTQYF. Together with reference TRBV28 and TRBJ2-3, the CDR3 gives the full variable domain: DVKVTQSSRYLVKRTGEKVFLECVQDMDHENMFWYRQDPGLGLRLIYFSYDVKMKEKGDIPEGYSVSREKKERFSLILESASTNQTSMYLCASSFGSGDTYTQYFGPGTRLTVL.

This rearrangement joins TRBV19 to TRBJ2-5, with 10 positions matching TRBD2. This CDR3 is built from 14 residues. The germline gives CDR1 LNHDA, CDR2 SQIVND (reference sequence). With V trimmed by 5 bases and J by 4 bases, 4 bases remained unmatched. The CDR3 DNA reads TGTGCCAGTAGTGCTAGCGGGGGCGGAGAGACCCAGTACTTC. Translating gives CASSASGGGETQYF.

The CDR3 spells CASSERAGTVYEQYF. For the CDR3, the DNA is TGTGCCAGCAGTGAAAGAGCGGGAACCGTCTACGAGCAGTACTTC. The V and J genes are TRBV6-4 and TRBJ2-7; 7 bases are shared with TRBD2. CDR3 length equals 15 residues. The germline gives CDR1 MRHNA, CDR2 SNTAGT. After removal of 3 bases from V and 3 bases from J, the junction contained 8 bases not matched to a gene.

The V call is TRBV11-3, the J call TRBJ2-7; 9 bases agree with TRBD2. J gave up 0 bases and V 0 bases, and 6 bases lay outside the gene matches. Germline V CDR1 and CDR2: SGHNT, YENEEA. The CDR3 loop spans 17 amino acids. CDR3 loop: CASSLDRISGGSYEQYF. In DNA, the CDR3 is TGTGCCAGCAGCTTAGATCGGATTAGCGGGGGCTCCTACGAGCAGTACTTC.

This rearrangement joins TRBV2 to TRBJ2-2; D possibly uses TRBD1 or TRBD2 (6 bases each). Looked up from germline, CDR1 is SNHLY and CDR2 is FYNNEI. The CDR3 spans 12 residues. V lost 7 bases and J lost 4, with 7 bases in between. CDR3 amino acids: CASKGGTGELFF. The CDR3 DNA reads as TGTGCCAGCAAGGGGGGCACCGGGGAGCTGTTTTTT.

The chain carries TRBV30 and TRBJ2-7; D is undetermined. The germline V and J ends were trimmed by 0 bases and 5 bases, with 11 bases remaining between them. Germline V gene sequence: CDR1 GTSNPN, CDR2 SVGIG (reference sequence). The CDR3 runs 13 residues. Here the CDR3 reads CAWSVRTTDEQYF. CDR3 DNA: TGTGCCTGGAGTGTACGAACGACTGACGAGCAGTACTTC. Full variable domain (remainder filled in from reference TRBV30 and TRBJ2-7): SQTIHQWPATLVQPVGSPLSLECTVEGTSNPNLYWYRQAAGRGLQLLFYSVGIGQISSEVPQNLSASRPQDRQFILSSKKLLLSDSGFYLCAWSVRTTDEQYFGPGTRLTVT.

In DNA form, the CDR3 reads TGTGCCAGCAGCCCCGCGGGGAACACTGAAGCTTTCTTT. Translating it yields CASSPAGNTEAFF. The chain uses TRBV6-5 and TRBJ1-1; D uncertain. Trimming left V 6 bases short and J 1 base short, with 9 bases between. Looked up from germline, CDR1 is MNHEY and CDR2 is SVGAGI. CDR3 length equals 13 residues.

This clone has just a few counts. This rearrangement joins TRBV29-1 to TRBJ1-1; D perhaps matches TRBD1 (6 bases). V shed 7 bases and J shed 4 bases, with 13 bases lying between them. The CDR3 is 12 residues long. Germline V gene lookup returns CDR1 SQVTM and CDR2 ANQGSEA. In nucleotides, the CDR3 is TGCAGCGCTGGACAGTTTGGCACTGAAGCTTTCTTT. This codes for CSAGQFGTEAFF.

The V and J genes are TRBV6-5 and TRBJ2-3, with 7 bases lining up with TRBD1. Per germline, CDR1 MNHEY and CDR2 SVGAGI. This CDR3 has 15 amino acids. The trim removed 6 bases at V and 0 bases at J, leaving 6 bases unmatched. The chain's CDR3 is CASRRQGRSTDTQYF. The CDR3 bases are TGTGCCAGCAGACGACAGGGCAGGAGCACAGATACGCAGTATTTT.